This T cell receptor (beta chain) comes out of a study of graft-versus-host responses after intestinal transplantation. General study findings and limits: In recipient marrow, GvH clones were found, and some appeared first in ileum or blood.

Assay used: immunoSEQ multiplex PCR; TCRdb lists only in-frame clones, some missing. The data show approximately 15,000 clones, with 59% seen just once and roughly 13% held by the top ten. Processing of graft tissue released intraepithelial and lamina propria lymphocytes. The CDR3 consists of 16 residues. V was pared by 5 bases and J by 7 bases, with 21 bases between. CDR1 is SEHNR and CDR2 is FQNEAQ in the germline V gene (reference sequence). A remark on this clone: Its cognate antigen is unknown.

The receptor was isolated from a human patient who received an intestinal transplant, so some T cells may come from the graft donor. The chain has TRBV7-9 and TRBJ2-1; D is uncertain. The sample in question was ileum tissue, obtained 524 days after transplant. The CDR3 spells CASSRTPDAGWNEQFF. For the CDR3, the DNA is TGTGCCAGCAGCAGAACCCCTGATGCAGGTTGGAATGAGCAGTTCTTC.